The next 17 T cell receptor beta chains were all read from a single sample in a study of cytomegalovirus exposure and HLA in healthy donors. Profiling relied on immunoSEQ multiplex PCR, and the TCRdb table lists in-frame clones only, not all of them. The table has some 140,000 clones, around four fifths seen once; the top ten hold 1.4%. The material sequenced was PBMCs. The receptors were gathered from a woman in her 30s in good health and CMV-seronegative.

This chain uses TRBV28 with TRBJ1-2; 7 bases match TRBD1. V lost 5 bases, J lost 3 bases, and 12 bases stayed unmatched. This CDR3 is 16 amino acids long. Germline V gives CDR1 MDHEN, CDR2 SYDVKM. The CDR3: CASSPNPGRGYYGYTF. The DNA of the CDR3 is TGTGCCAGCAGTCCAAACCCGGGCAGGGGGTACTATGGCTACACCTTC.

This clone appeared a few times. The genes are TRBV20-1 and TRBJ2-7; D call uncertain. V was shortened by 4 bases and J by 3 bases, with 7 bases between the two germline ends. The CDR3 sequence is 11 residues long. Germline V gene sequence: CDR1 DFQATT, CDR2 SNEGSKA (reference sequence). The CDR3 region is CSAMRSYEQYF. The CDR3, as DNA: TGCAGTGCTATGAGGAGCTACGAGCAGTACTTC.

The CDR3 spells CASSRQRGDYGYTF. CDR3 nucleotide sequence: TGTGCCAGCTCTCGACAGCGGGGTGACTATGGCTACACCTTC. The rearrangement links TRBV27 to TRBJ1-2; D is perhaps TRBD1 (5 bases). Trimming removed 8 bases from V and 3 bases from J, with 16 bases in between. CDR3 length equals 14 residues. Germline lookup yields CDR1 MNHEY and CDR2 SMNVEV (reference sequence).

The chain combines TRBV19 with TRBJ1-5, with TRBD1 as a possible D gene (6 bases). This CDR3 has 17 amino acids. Germline V gene sequence: CDR1 LNHDA, CDR2 SQIVND (reference sequence). The germline V and J ends were trimmed by 3 bases and 0 bases, with 15 bases remaining between them. The CDR3 loop is CASSIITSDSSNQPQHF. The CDR3 region has the DNA TGTGCCAGTAGTATCATAACCTCGGACAGTAGCAATCAGCCCCAGCATTTT.

The chain carries TRBV11-2 and TRBJ1-4; D is perhaps TRBD1 (6 bases). CDR1 SGHAT and CDR2 FQNNGV come from the germline V gene. V was pared by 5 bases and J by 12 bases, with 19 bases between. The CDR3 is made up of 14 amino acids. CDR3 loop: CASSLRILDSQLFF. The CDR3 DNA follows: TGTGCCAGCAGCCTGCGAATACTGGACAGTCAACTGTTTTTT.

The chain employs TRBV18 and TRBJ2-3; 13 bases match TRBD2. The V and J ends lost 3 bases and 0 bases, in that order; junction bases with no gene match: 3. Per the germline V gene, CDR1 is KGHSH and CDR2 is LQKENI. There are 17 residues in the CDR3. The CDR3 here is CASSPGLAGASTDTQYF. For the CDR3, the DNA is TGTGCCAGCTCACCTGGACTAGCGGGAGCGAGCACAGATACGCAGTATTTT.

A word on this clone: A much bigger clone sits one base away, suggesting this may be a read error. The J gene is TRBJ1-2, the V gene TRBV5-4; tentatively, D is TRBD1 (5 bases). Deletions cut 0 bases from V and 4 bases from J, with 7 bases between. CDR1 and CDR2 (germline): SGHNT, YYREEE (reference sequence). This CDR3 is built from 13 residues. In DNA, the CDR3 is TGTGCCAGCAGCTTGGAGCAGGGCTATGGCTACACCTTC. This codes for CASSLEQGYGYTF.

This sequence joins TRBV5-1 and TRBJ1-1; 10 bases are a match to TRBD1. Germline V gives CDR1 SGHRS, CDR2 YFSETQ. This CDR3 has 13 residues. The trim removed 3 bases at V and 8 bases at J, leaving 4 bases unmatched. DNA for the CDR3: TGCGCCAGCAGCTGGGGGACAGGGGCGGAAGCTTTCTTT. This encodes CASSWGTGAEAFF.

CDR3 protein: CASSLGWGRGRNTEAFF. The CDR3 DNA reads as TGCGCCAGCAGCTTGGGTTGGGGGCGGGGGCGTAACACTGAAGCTTTCTTT. The chain uses TRBV5-1 and TRBJ1-1; possibly TRBD1 for D (6 bases). Germline V gene sequence: CDR1 SGHRS, CDR2 YFSETQ. V was clipped by 0 bases and J by 2 bases, with 17 bases between them. The CDR3 runs 17 residues.

The V gene is TRBV6-5, the J gene TRBJ2-7; 12 bases are shared with TRBD1. The germline V gene has CDR1 MNHEY and CDR2 SVGAGI. CDR3 size: 14 residues. The ends lost 5 bases at V and 7 bases at J; junction bases unmatched: 6. The CDR3 loop reads CASSTGQGASEQYF. CDR3 DNA: TGTGCCAGCAGTACGGGACAGGGGGCATCTGAGCAGTACTTC.

The chain recombines TRBV5-1 with TRBJ2-5; D is ambiguous. Germline V gene sequence: CDR1 SGHRS, CDR2 YFSETQ. The CDR3 is made up of 15 amino acids. With 5 bases removed from V and 5 bases from J, the gap between germline ends came to 19 bases. The CDR3: CASRAGGNSWETQYF. The CDR3, as DNA: TGCGCCAGCAGAGCCGGCGGTAATTCGTGGGAGACCCAGTACTTC.

This clone ranks as medium-sized (0.01 to 0.1%). The chain joins TRBV6-6 to TRBJ1-2; 10 bases fit TRBD1. Germline V gene sequence: CDR1 MNHNY, CDR2 SVGAGI (reference sequence). After removal of 7 bases from V and 7 bases from J, the junction contained 9 bases not matched to a gene. The CDR3 is made up of 14 amino acids. Written as DNA, the CDR3 is TGTGCCAGCATTCTGGACAGGGGGTATCGTGGCTACACCTTC. Protein sequence: CASILDRGYRGYTF.

This chain links TRBV27 with TRBJ2-5, with 12 nucleotides matching TRBD2. This CDR3 region has 15 residues. The germline CDR1 and CDR2 sequences are MNHEY and SMNVEV (reference sequence). Trimming took 4 bases from V and 5 from J; bases not matched to a gene: 5. CDR3 bases: TGTGCCAGCAGTTCATGGACTAGCGGGGCGGAGACCCAGTACTTC. This encodes CASSSWTSGAETQYF.

This clone was observed once. This sequence joins TRBV5-6 and TRBJ1-6; D might be TRBD1 (5 bases). This CDR3 has 15 amino acids. CDR1 is SGHDT, CDR2 YYEEEE, per germline. Trimming took off 4 bases at V and 4 bases at J, with 12 bases between the two ends. The CDR3 sequence is CASSPRGLYNSPLHF. In DNA form, the CDR3 reads TGTGCCAGCAGCCCCCGGGGACTGTATAATTCACCCCTCCACTTT. Complete variable domain (other parts from reference TRBV5-6 and TRBJ1-6): DAGVTQSPTHLIKTRGQQVTLRCSPKSGHDTVSWYQQALGQGPQFIFQYYEEEERQRGNFPDRFSGHQFPNYSSELNVNALLLGDSALYLCASSPRGLYNSPLHFGNGTRLTVT.

CDR3 protein: CASSARAGTGASNSPLHF. The CDR3 bases are TGTGCCAGCAGCGCTCGAGCCGGGACAGGGGCGAGTAATTCACCCCTCCACTTT. The chain couples TRBV9 to TRBJ1-6, with 10 bases that match TRBD1. The CDR3 totals 18 residues. V was clipped by 3 bases and J by 6 bases; unmatched bases: 12. The V gene's germline CDR1 is SGDLS and CDR2 YYNGEE.

V gene TRBV28 combines with J gene TRBJ1-2; 7 nucleotides line up with TRBD1. Germline V gene data show CDR1 as MDHEN and CDR2 as SYDVKM. The CDR3 runs 15 residues. V shed 5 bases, J shed 1 base, and the junction held 7 bases outside the gene matches. CDR3 region: CASSDRDRNNYGYTF. The CDR3 DNA reads TGTGCCAGCAGTGACCGGGACAGAAATAACTATGGCTACACCTTC.

The chain recombines TRBV5-1 with TRBJ2-3; possibly TRBD1 for D (6 bases). The CDR3 extends over 15 amino acids. Looked up from germline, CDR1 is SGHRS and CDR2 is YFSETQ. Trimming cost V 0 bases and J 6 bases, with 14 bases left between them. CDR3 sequence reads: CASSLAGRGLDTQYF. CDR3 in DNA: TGCGCCAGCAGCTTGGCCGGCAGGGGTTTGGATACGCAGTATTTT.